Presented here are 17 T cell receptor beta chains from one specimen sequenced in a study of CD8+ T cells in alopecia areata. Reverse transcribed after extraction, RNA yielded cDNA as the sequencing template. Clones were read by immunoSEQ multiplex PCR, and TCRdb kept only the in-frame ones, dropping some. The table lists more than 95,000 clones, 47% of them singletons. Input material: NKG2D-low CD8+ T cells sorted from blood. Every receptor here comes from a human donor with alopecia areata.

This clone appeared a few times. The J gene is TRBJ1-1, the V gene TRBV29-1; D remains unclear. Germline CDR1 SQVTM, CDR2 ANQGSEA. The CDR3 totals 13 residues. Deletions cut 7 bases from V and 1 base from J, with 13 bases between. The CDR3 bases are TGCAGCGCCATGGCAGGACGGAACACTGAAGCTTTCTTT. Its translation: CSAMAGRNTEAFF.

CDR3 protein: CASSSISLRLGSGNTIYF. CDR3 DNA sequence: TGTGCCAGCAGTTCTATTTCCCTTCGGCTTGGATCTGGAAACACCATATATTTT. The chain links TRBV28 to TRBJ1-3; no firm D call. This CDR3 has 18 residues. V was pared by 4 bases and J by 1 base, with 20 bases between. Germline CDR1 and CDR2: MDHEN and SYDVKM.

The gene calls are TRBV29-1 and TRBJ2-7, with TRBD1 identical over 7 bases. The CDR3 is 13 amino acids. J lost 1 base, V lost 6 bases, and 6 bases had no gene match. Germline CDR1 reads SQVTM; CDR2 reads ANQGSEA. Here the CDR3 DNA reads TGCAGCGTGGGGGTGGACAGGTCCTACGAGCAGTACTTC. Protein product: CSVGVDRSYEQYF.

The V gene is TRBV29-1, the J gene TRBJ1-1; TRBD1 might be the D (5 bases). Germline assignment: CDR1 SQVTM and CDR2 ANQGSEA. The V and J ends lost 2 bases and 6 bases respectively, with 10 bases between them. This CDR3 has 12 amino acids. The CDR3 bases are TGCAGCGTTGAACAGGGAGGGCCTGAAGCTTTCTTT. Protein product: CSVEQGGPEAFF. The variable domain in full, completed from reference TRBV29-1 and TRBJ1-1, reads SAVISQKPSRDICQRGTSLTIQCQVDSQVTMMFWYRQQPGQSLTLIATANQGSEATYESGFVIDKFPISRPNLTFSTLTVSNMSPEDSSIYLCSVEQGGPEAFFGQGTRLTVV.

This clone appeared a few times. The chain uses TRBV29-1 and TRBJ2-1; 12 nucleotides align to TRBD2. The CDR3 has 13 amino acids. V lost 7 bases and J lost 6; bases outside the gene matches: 4. Per the germline V gene, CDR1 is SQVTM and CDR2 is ANQGSEA. The CDR3 DNA follows: TGCAGCGCTCCTAGCGGGAGGGGCAATGAGCAGTTCTTC. Translation: CSAPSGRGNEQFF.

The rearrangement links TRBV7-2 to TRBJ2-7, with unresolved D. CDR3 length: 14 residues. The germline V gene encodes CDR1 SGHTA and CDR2 FQGNSA. Trimming pared 3 bases from V and 3 bases from J, leaving 12 bases between. CDR3 amino acids: CASSFLGDSYEQYF. CDR3 in DNA: TGTGCCAGCAGCTTCCTCGGTGATAGCTACGAGCAGTACTTC.

This clone was seen more than once but under ten times. This chain links TRBV11-2 with TRBJ1-3; D remains ambiguous. This CDR3 comprises 14 residues. The germline V gene encodes CDR1 SGHAT and CDR2 FQNNGV. Trimming pared 1 base from V and 8 bases from J, leaving 12 bases between. CDR3 DNA: TGTGCCAGCAGCTTAGGCCGAAGGGCGGACACCATATATTTT. Its protein product is CASSLGRRADTIYF.

The genes are TRBV2 and TRBJ1-2; D ambiguous. V was shortened by 9 bases and J by 4 bases, with 15 bases between the two germline ends. CDR1 is SNHLY and CDR2 is FYNNEI in the germline V gene. The CDR3 is made up of 13 amino acids. The CDR3 DNA sequence: TGTGCCAGGAACCGCCGCGAGGCCTATGGCTACACCTTC. This encodes CARNRREAYGYTF.

This chain connects TRBV29-1 to TRBJ1-1; D is undetermined. The CDR3 is made up of 13 amino acids. V dropped 8 bases and J dropped 3 bases, with 16 bases sitting between them. CDR1 is SQVTM, CDR2 ANQGSEA, per germline. CDR3 sequence reads: CSPSHGGDTEAFF. The CDR3 nucleotides are TGCAGCCCGTCCCATGGTGGGGACACTGAAGCTTTCTTT.

This clone showed up just a few times. The J gene is TRBJ1-2, the V gene TRBV23-1; perhaps TRBD1 as D (6 bases). TRBV23-1 is an ORF, with its function uncertain. Trimming took off 4 bases at V and 4 bases at J, with 13 bases between the two ends. The CDR3 covers 14 residues. The CDR3, as DNA: TGCGCCAGCAGTCCACCACAGGGCCCCTATGGCTACACCTTC. It specifies CASSPPQGPYGYTF.

This clone was observed a few times. This rearrangement joins TRBV29-1 to TRBJ1-2, with a tentative D call TRBD1 (5 bases). The CDR3 runs 12 residues. From germline, CDR1 is SQVTM and CDR2 ANQGSEA. V lost 2 bases to trimming and J lost 3 bases, with 7 bases between them. The CDR3 nucleotides are TGCAGCGTTGAAAGGGGTGACTATGGCTACACCTTC. Its translation: CSVERGDYGYTF.

In this sample, this clone turned up a few times. V and J are TRBV29-1 and TRBJ2-2; perhaps D is TRBD1 or TRBD2 (5 bases each). The CDR3 spans 13 residues. The germline CDR1 and CDR2 sequences are SQVTM and ANQGSEA. Trimming stripped 4 bases from V and 6 bases from J, with 12 bases between. CDR3 sequence reads: CSVVKGTAGELFF. CDR3 DNA: TGCAGCGTTGTTAAGGGGACGGCCGGGGAGCTGTTTTTT.

The V gene is TRBV6-4, the J gene TRBJ2-1; D ambiguous. This CDR3 has 13 residues. CDR1 and CDR2 from the germline V gene are MRHNA and SNTAGT. The ends were cut back, 2 bases at V and 4 bases at J, with 6 bases in the middle. The CDR3 sequence is CASSDAEYNEQFF. CDR3 DNA sequence: TGTGCCAGCAGTGACGCAGAATACAATGAGCAGTTCTTC.

With respect to this clone: This specimen includes other DNA sequences encoding the same CDR3. The chain uses TRBV29-1 and TRBJ2-2; no firm D call. With 7 bases removed from V and 1 base from J, the gap between germline ends came to 7 bases. The CDR3 contains 12 residues. Germline V gene sequence: CDR1 SQVTM, CDR2 ANQGSEA. CDR3 amino acids: CSARLNTGELFF. CDR3 in DNA: TGCAGCGCACGACTGAACACCGGGGAGCTGTTTTTT.

The chain links TRBV7-2 to TRBJ2-7, with D possibly TRBD1 on 6 matching bases. This CDR3 spans 12 amino acids. In germline, CDR1 is SGHTA, CDR2 FQGNSA. V lost 4 bases, J lost 2 bases, and 6 bases lay in between. CDR3 DNA: TGTGCCAGCAGCTCAGGGGCCTACGAGCAGTACTTC. Its translation is CASSSGAYEQYF.

The chain recombines TRBV29-1 with TRBJ2-1; no clear D gene. This CDR3 region has 12 residues. Per the germline V gene, CDR1 is SQVTM and CDR2 is ANQGSEA. V lost 6 bases to trimming and J lost 3 bases, with 9 bases between them. The CDR3 DNA reads as TGCAGCGTGGCCCTTTTCTACAATGAGCAGTTCTTC. Translating it yields CSVALFYNEQFF.

This clone was picked up a small number of times. J is TRBJ2-2 and V is TRBV28; tentative D call: TRBD2 (6 bases). Germline lookup yields CDR1 MDHEN and CDR2 SYDVKM. The CDR3 consists of 14 residues. V was clipped by 4 bases and J by 1 base, with 7 bases between them. The CDR3 here is CASSSGVNTGELFF. The CDR3 nucleotides read TGTGCCAGCAGTTCGGGGGTGAACACCGGGGAGCTGTTTTTT.